These 21 T cell receptor beta chains were all obtained from the same sample, sequenced in a study of CD8+ T cells in alopecia areata. As for treatment: oral pan-JAK inhibitor, 5-10 mg twice daily. Once RNA had been extracted, it was reverse transcribed into cDNA to act as the sequencing template. Using immunoSEQ multiplex PCR, the repertoire was profiled, and TCRdb retains in-frame clones only, with some absent. The sample has roughly 220,000 clones; around 66% are singletons. The starting material was CD4+ T cells sorted from blood, obtained at week 44, from a patient treated with tofacitinib. These receptors were collected from a human donor with alopecia areata.

This clone was seen a handful of times. The V and J genes are TRBV2 and TRBJ2-7; weak D call: TRBD1 (6 bases). CDR3 length: 13 amino acids. Trimming pared 7 bases from V and 3 bases from J, leaving 13 bases between. Germline assignment: CDR1 SNHLY and CDR2 FYNNEI. The CDR3 region is CASKDTGIYEQYF. The CDR3 DNA sequence: TGTGCCAGCAAGGACACAGGGATCTACGAGCAGTACTTC.

The V and J genes are TRBV30 and TRBJ2-6; 8 bases are a match to TRBD1. The CDR3 extends over 16 amino acids. Losses at the gene ends were 4 bases for V and 0 bases for J; bases not matched to a gene: 5. Germline V gene data show CDR1 as GTSNPN and CDR2 as SVGIG (reference sequence). The CDR3 nucleotides read TGTGCCTGGACTCAGGGGGCTTCCTCTGGGGCCAACGTCCTGACTTTC. Protein: CAWTQGASSGANVLTF. The whole variable domain, filled in from reference TRBV30 and TRBJ2-6, reads SQTIHQWPATLVQPVGSPLSLECTVEGTSNPNLYWYRQAAGRGLQLLFYSVGIGQISSEVPQNLSASRPQDRQFILSSKKLLLSDSGFYLCAWTQGASSGANVLTFGAGSRLTVL.

This clone was detected once. The chain employs TRBV7-3 and TRBJ2-2; D may be TRBD1 or TRBD2 (5 bases each). The CDR3 sequence is 15 residues long. V was pared by 2 bases and J by 7 bases, with 14 bases between. Germline loops: CDR1 SGHTA, CDR2 FQGTGA. The CDR3 here is CASSLSGPAGGELFF. The CDR3 coding sequence is TGTGCCAGCAGCTTATCGGGACCGGCTGGCGGGGAGCTGTTTTTT. The full variable domain, in which reference TRBV7-3 and TRBJ2-2 provide the parts outside the CDR3, is GAGVSQTPSNKVTEKGKYVELRCDPISGHTALYWYRQSLGQGPEFLIYFQGTGAADDSGLPNDRFFAVRPEGSVSTLKIQRTERGDSAVYLCASSLSGPAGGELFFGEGSRLTVL.

The J gene is TRBJ2-6, the V gene TRBV30, with D possibly TRBD1 on 8 matching bases. The length of the CDR3 is 15 residues. Trimming removed 5 bases from V and 11 bases from J, with 22 bases in between. Germline loops: CDR1 GTSNPN, CDR2 SVGIG (reference sequence). CDR3 protein: CAWGKSTGGGDVLTF. Written as DNA, the CDR3 is TGTGCCTGGGGAAAGTCAACAGGGGGAGGGGACGTCCTGACTTTC.

The chain is built from TRBV29-1 and TRBJ1-2, with D maybe TRBD1 (6 bases). Looked up from germline, CDR1 is SQVTM and CDR2 is ANQGSEA. The CDR3 totals 17 residues. The germline V and J ends were trimmed by 4 bases and 6 bases, with 27 bases remaining between them. The DNA for the CDR3 is TGCAGCGTTGGGGGGGGCTTCGAGACCGGGACCTATGATGGCTACACCTTC. It is translated as CSVGGGFETGTYDGYTF. The full variable domain, with the rest looked up from reference TRBV29-1 and TRBJ1-2, is SAVISQKPSRDICQRGTSLTIQCQVDSQVTMMFWYRQQPGQSLTLIATANQGSEATYESGFVIDKFPISRPNLTFSTLTVSNMSPEDSSIYLCSVGGGFETGTYDGYTFGSGTRLTVV.

This clone was seen just once. The rearrangement joins TRBV10-1 to TRBJ2-1; D gene unclear. The germline V and J ends were trimmed by 0 bases and 3 bases, with 6 bases remaining between them. The V gene's germline CDR1 is WNHNN and CDR2 SYGVQD (reference sequence). The CDR3 sequence is 14 residues long. CDR3 DNA sequence: TGCGCCAGCAGTGAGTCACCCGGCTACAATGAGCAGTTCTTC. It translates to CASSESPGYNEQFF.

This clone was counted a few times. J is TRBJ1-1 and V is TRBV5-1, with 9 bases aligning to TRBD1. The CDR3 spans 16 residues. Germline CDR1 SGHRS, CDR2 YFSETQ. Trimming removed 3 bases from V and 3 bases from J; junction bases left unmatched: 9. The CDR3 DNA sequence: TGCGCCAGCAGCTCTATAGGTCGGACAGGGGACACTGAAGCTTTCTTT. This sequence encodes CASSSIGRTGDTEAFF.

The chain uses TRBV29-1 and TRBJ1-2, with TRBD1 identical over 7 bases. The CDR3 runs 12 residues. After removal of 4 bases from V and 4 bases from J, the junction contained 3 bases not matched to a gene. Looked up from germline, CDR1 is SQVTM and CDR2 is ANQGSEA. CDR3 coding DNA: TGCAGCGTTGGAGGGACAGCCTATGGCTACACCTTC. This gives the protein CSVGGTAYGYTF.

The chain joins TRBV4-3 to TRBJ2-6; D remains unclear. With 0 bases removed from V and 10 bases from J, the gap between germline ends came to 10 bases. CDR3 length: 14 residues. Looked up from germline, CDR1 is LGHNA and CDR2 is YSLEER. The DNA of the CDR3 is TGCGCCAGCAGCCAAGAAGGGCAGAGAAACGTCCTGACTTTC. This translates into CASSQEGQRNVLTF.

CDR3 in amino acids: CASSLDGGPTEAFF. The DNA of the CDR3 is TGCGCCAGCAGCTTGGATGGGGGGCCCACTGAAGCTTTCTTT. The chain joins TRBV5-1 to TRBJ1-1, with D possibly TRBD1 on 6 matching bases. Per germline, CDR1 SGHRS and CDR2 YFSETQ. V was trimmed by 0 bases and J by 4 bases, leaving 10 bases between them. This CDR3 comprises 14 residues. Looking up the rest from reference TRBV5-1 and TRBJ1-1 gives the full variable domain: KAGVTQTPRYLIKTRGQQVTLSCSPISGHRSVSWYQQTPGQGLQFLFEYFSETQRNKGNFPGRFSGRQFSNSRSEMNVSTLELGDSALYLCASSLDGGPTEAFFGQGTRLTVV.

The chain employs TRBV7-2 and TRBJ1-6; TRBD1 is a possible D gene (6 bases). This CDR3 has 17 amino acids. Germline V gene lookup returns CDR1 SGHTA and CDR2 FQGNSA. V shed 2 bases and J shed 0 bases, with 11 bases lying between them. CDR3 residues: CASSLNQGSSYNSPLHF. The CDR3 nucleotides are TGTGCCAGCAGCTTAAACCAGGGGAGCTCCTATAATTCACCCCTCCACTTT.

The V call is TRBV29-1, the J call TRBJ1-1, with unresolved D. CDR3 size: 12 residues. Trimming left V 6 bases short and J 4 bases short, with 12 bases between. Germline CDR1 reads SQVTM; CDR2 reads ANQGSEA. The CDR3 nucleotides are TGCAGCGTCGTAGGGCTTTCCACTGAAGCTTTCTTT. Translating it yields CSVVGLSTEAFF.

The chain is built from TRBV5-1 and TRBJ2-6; unclear D gene. CDR3 length: 15 residues. From germline, CDR1 is SGHRS and CDR2 YFSETQ. Trimming removed 4 bases at V and 1 base at J, with 9 bases between. For the CDR3, the DNA is TGCGCCAGCAGCCAGACGGGTTCTGGGGCCAACGTCCTGACTTTC. Translation: CASSQTGSGANVLTF. The full variable domain, completed using reference TRBV5-1 and TRBJ2-6, is KAGVTQTPRYLIKTRGQQVTLSCSPISGHRSVSWYQQTPGQGLQFLFEYFSETQRNKGNFPGRFSGRQFSNSRSEMNVSTLELGDSALYLCASSQTGSGANVLTFGAGSRLTVL.

Only one count was recorded for this clone. V is TRBV5-1 and J is TRBJ1-2; 10 bases align to TRBD1. This CDR3 is 14 amino acids long. Germline CDR1 and CDR2: SGHRS and YFSETQ. Trimming at V came to 4 bases and at J to 2 bases, leaving 2 bases not matched to a gene. The CDR3 is CASSATGGNYGYTF. CDR3 DNA sequence: TGCGCCAGCAGCGCGACAGGGGGCAACTATGGCTACACCTTC.

V and J are TRBV29-1 and TRBJ1-1; 7 positions agree with TRBD1. The J segment lost 4 bases and the V segment lost 7 bases, leaving 6 bases of the junction unmatched. The CDR3 has 12 amino acids. Germline lookup yields CDR1 SQVTM and CDR2 ANQGSEA. CDR3 region: CSGNQGVTEAFF. The CDR3 DNA follows: TGCAGCGGAAACCAGGGGGTCACTGAAGCTTTCTTT.

The chain combines TRBV10-1 with TRBJ2-5, with unresolved D. Germline V lookup: CDR1 WNHNN, CDR2 SYGVQD (reference sequence). This CDR3 contains 13 residues. V lost 8 bases and J lost 2, with 12 bases in between. This chain's CDR3 is CASSDQQQETQYF. CDR3 coding DNA: TGCGCCAGCTCGGACCAGCAACAAGAGACCCAGTACTTC.

The chain carries TRBV4-2 and TRBJ2-7; 12 bases fit TRBD1. The CDR3 totals 15 residues. Germline V gives CDR1 LGHNA, CDR2 YNFKEQ. With V trimmed by 4 bases and J by 5 bases, 6 bases remained unmatched. CDR3 amino acids: CASSLRGQGANEQYF. The CDR3 bases are TGTGCCAGCAGCCTGAGGGGACAGGGGGCTAACGAGCAGTACTTC.

A word on this clone: The identical CDR3 is also encoded by other nucleotide sequences in the sample. The rearrangement uses TRBV11-2 and TRBJ2-3; D ambiguous. Trimming took off 4 bases at V and 6 bases at J, with 5 bases between the two ends. Germline CDR1 is SGHAT and CDR2 is FQNNGV. The CDR3 consists of 11 residues. CDR3 region: CASSSRDTQYF. The CDR3 DNA sequence: TGTGCCAGCAGCTCACGGGATACGCAGTATTTT. The full variable domain, rest sourced from reference TRBV11-2 and TRBJ2-3, is EAGVAQSPRYKIIEKRQSVAFWCNPISGHATLYWYQQILGQGPKLLIQFQNNGVVDDSQLPKDRFSAERLKGVDSTLKIQPAKLEDSAVYLCASSSRDTQYFGPGTRLTVL.

This clone was detected a few times. The CDR3 here is CASSPLTATYEQYF. The CDR3 coding sequence is TGTGCCAGTAGTCCCTTGACAGCGACCTACGAGCAGTACTTC. J is TRBJ2-7 and V is TRBV19, with D possibly matching TRBD1 (5 bases). Germline CDR1 reads LNHDA; CDR2 reads SQIVND (reference sequence). Trimming removed 5 bases at V and 2 bases at J, with 13 bases between. This CDR3 spans 14 amino acids.

The gene calls are TRBV11-2 and TRBJ1-1, with TRBD1 as a possible D gene (5 bases). Trimming pared 0 bases from V and 5 bases from J, leaving 13 bases between. This CDR3 comprises 15 residues. Germline CDR1 SGHAT, CDR2 FQNNGV. The chain's CDR3 is CASSLDRQGGTEAFF. The CDR3 nucleotides read TGTGCCAGCAGCTTAGATCGGCAGGGTGGAACTGAAGCTTTCTTT.

This chain uses TRBV5-1 with TRBJ2-1, with D possibly matching TRBD2 (6 bases). The CDR3 extends over 14 amino acids. Germline CDR1 is SGHRS and CDR2 is YFSETQ. Trimming left V 2 bases short and J 5 bases short, with 11 bases between. The CDR3 sequence: CASSFGGQHNEQFF. The CDR3, as DNA: TGCGCCAGCAGCTTCGGGGGTCAGCACAATGAGCAGTTCTTC.